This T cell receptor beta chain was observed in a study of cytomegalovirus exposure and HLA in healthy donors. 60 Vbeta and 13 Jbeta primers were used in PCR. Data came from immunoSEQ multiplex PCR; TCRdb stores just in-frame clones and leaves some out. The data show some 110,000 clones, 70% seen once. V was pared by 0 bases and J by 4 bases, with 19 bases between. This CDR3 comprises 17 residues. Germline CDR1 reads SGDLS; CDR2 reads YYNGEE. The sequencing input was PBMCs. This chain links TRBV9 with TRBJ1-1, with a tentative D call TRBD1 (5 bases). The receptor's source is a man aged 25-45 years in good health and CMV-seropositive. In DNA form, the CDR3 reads TGTGCCAGCAGCGTAGCCCAGGGTTCTAGGCTGGGCACTGAAGCTTTCTTT. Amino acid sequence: CASSVAQGSRLGTEAFF. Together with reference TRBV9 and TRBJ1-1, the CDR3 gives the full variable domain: DSGVTQTPKHLITATGQRVTLRCSPRSGDLSVYWYQQSLDQGLQFLIQYYNGEERAKGNILERFSAQQFPDLHSELNLSSLELGDSALYFCASSVAQGSRLGTEAFFGQGTRLTVV.